This T cell receptor (beta chain) was captured in a study of blood T cell repertoires in COVID-19. For the study at large: COVID-19 samples, acute and convalescent, were from the United States, Italy and Spain. Nucleic acid was either cDNA or gDNA, and it came from T cells, B-cell-depleted T cells, or PBMCs.

Germline V gene sequence: CDR1 MGHRA, CDR2 YSYEKL. With V trimmed by 1 base and J by 6 bases, 14 bases remained unmatched. The CDR3 runs to 20 residues. Authors' data handling: Nucleated cell counts were estimated from reference gene primer amplification. The table came from immunoSEQ multiplex PCR; TCRdb's copy has only in-frame clones and leaves some out. V and J calls and clone size are copied from that table; D and trimming were computed from the DNA. The repertoire holds about 290,000 clones, with around 89% as singletons. The receptor was isolated from a man aged 40-49 years with acute or convalescent COVID-19. This chain joins TRBV4-1 and TRBJ2-1; 14 bases align to TRBD2. The sample taken for sequencing was peripheral blood. Here the CDR3 DNA reads TGCGCCAGCAGCCAAGTATCCGGACTAGCGGGGGGCAGGAGAGGCAATGAGCAGTTCTTC. As protein: CASSQVSGLAGGRRGNEQFF.